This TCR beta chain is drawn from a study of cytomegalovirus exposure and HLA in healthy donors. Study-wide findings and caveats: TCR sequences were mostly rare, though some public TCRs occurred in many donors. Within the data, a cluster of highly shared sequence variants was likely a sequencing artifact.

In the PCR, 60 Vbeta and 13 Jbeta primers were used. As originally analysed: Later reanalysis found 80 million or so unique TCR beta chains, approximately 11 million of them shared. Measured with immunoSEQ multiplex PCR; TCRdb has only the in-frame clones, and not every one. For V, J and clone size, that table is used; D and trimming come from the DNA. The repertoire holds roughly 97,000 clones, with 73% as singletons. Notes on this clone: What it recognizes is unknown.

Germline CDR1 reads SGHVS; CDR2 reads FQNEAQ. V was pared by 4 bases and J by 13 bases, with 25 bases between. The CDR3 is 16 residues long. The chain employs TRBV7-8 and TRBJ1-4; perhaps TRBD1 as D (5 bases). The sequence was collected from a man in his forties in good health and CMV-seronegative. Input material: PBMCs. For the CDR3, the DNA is TGTGCCAGCAGCTCTACCTCCCGGGGGTTCCCAAAAGGACTGTTTTTT. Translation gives CASSSTSRGFPKGLFF.